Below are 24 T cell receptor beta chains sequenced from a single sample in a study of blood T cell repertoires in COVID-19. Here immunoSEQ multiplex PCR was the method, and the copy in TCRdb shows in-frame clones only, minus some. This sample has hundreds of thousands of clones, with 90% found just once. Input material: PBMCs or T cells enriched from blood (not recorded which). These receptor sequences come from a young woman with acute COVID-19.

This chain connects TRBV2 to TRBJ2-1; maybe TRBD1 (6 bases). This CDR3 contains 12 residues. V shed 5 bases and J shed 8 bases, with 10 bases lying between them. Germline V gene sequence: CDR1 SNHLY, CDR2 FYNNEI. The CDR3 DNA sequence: TGTGCCAGCAGTACAGGGTTCGATGAGCAGTTCTTC. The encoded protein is CASSTGFDEQFF.

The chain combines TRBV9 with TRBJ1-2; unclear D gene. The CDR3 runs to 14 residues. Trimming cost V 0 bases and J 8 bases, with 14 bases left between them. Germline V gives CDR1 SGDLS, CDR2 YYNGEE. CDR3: CASSVATQAWGYTF. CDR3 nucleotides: TGTGCCAGCAGCGTAGCTACGCAGGCTTGGGGCTACACCTTC.

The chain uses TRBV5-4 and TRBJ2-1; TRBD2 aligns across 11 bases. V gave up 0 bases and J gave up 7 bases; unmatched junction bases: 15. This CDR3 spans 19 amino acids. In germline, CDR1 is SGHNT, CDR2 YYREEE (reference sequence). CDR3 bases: TGTGCCAGCAGCTTGGGAAGCCTAGCGGGAGGTCATCTTAAAAATGAGCAGTTCTTC. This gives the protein CASSLGSLAGGHLKNEQFF.

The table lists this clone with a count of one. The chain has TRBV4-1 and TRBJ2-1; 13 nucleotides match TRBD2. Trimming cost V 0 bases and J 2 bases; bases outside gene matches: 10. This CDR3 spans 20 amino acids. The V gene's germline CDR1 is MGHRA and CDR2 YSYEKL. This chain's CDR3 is CASSQDSLAGGRGAYNEQFF. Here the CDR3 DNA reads TGCGCCAGCAGCCAAGATTCACTAGCGGGAGGGCGGGGTGCCTACAATGAGCAGTTCTTC.

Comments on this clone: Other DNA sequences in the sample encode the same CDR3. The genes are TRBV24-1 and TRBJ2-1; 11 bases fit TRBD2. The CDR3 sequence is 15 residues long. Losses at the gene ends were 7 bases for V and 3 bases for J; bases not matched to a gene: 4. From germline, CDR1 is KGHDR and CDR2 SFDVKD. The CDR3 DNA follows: TGTGCCACCAGCTCCGGGACTAGCGGCTACAATGAGCAGTTCTTC. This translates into CATSSGTSGYNEQFF.

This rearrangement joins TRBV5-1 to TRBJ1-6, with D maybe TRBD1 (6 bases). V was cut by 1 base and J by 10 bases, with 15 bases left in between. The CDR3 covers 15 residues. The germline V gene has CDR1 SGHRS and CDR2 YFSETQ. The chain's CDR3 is CASSLSKGEGSPLHF. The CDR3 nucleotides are TGCGCCAGCAGCTTGTCTAAGGGGGAAGGATCACCCCTCCACTTT.

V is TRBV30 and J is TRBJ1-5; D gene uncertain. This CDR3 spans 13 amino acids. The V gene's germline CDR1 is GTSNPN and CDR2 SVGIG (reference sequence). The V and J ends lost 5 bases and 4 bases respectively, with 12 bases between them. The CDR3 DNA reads TGTGCCTGGCAGAGCGGGGTAAATCAGCCCCAGCATTTT. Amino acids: CAWQSGVNQPQHF.

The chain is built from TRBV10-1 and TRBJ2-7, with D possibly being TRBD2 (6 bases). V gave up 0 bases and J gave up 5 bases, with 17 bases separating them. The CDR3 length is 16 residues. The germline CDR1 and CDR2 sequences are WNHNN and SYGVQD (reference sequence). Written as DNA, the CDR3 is TGCGCCAGCAGTGAGTCTTCGACCCGGGGGATCGACGAGCAGTACTTC. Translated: CASSESSTRGIDEQYF.

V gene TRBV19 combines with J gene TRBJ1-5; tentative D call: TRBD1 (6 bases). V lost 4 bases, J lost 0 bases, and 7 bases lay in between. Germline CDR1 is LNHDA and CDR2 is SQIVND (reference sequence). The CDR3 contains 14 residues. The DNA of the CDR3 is TGTGCCAGTAGTAGGGGGCATAGCAATCAGCCCCAGCATTTT. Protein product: CASSRGHSNQPQHF.

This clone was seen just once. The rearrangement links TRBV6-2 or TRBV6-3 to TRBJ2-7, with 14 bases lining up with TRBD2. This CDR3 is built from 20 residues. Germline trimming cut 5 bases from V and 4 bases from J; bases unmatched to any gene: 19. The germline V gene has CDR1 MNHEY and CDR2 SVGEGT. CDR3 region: CASSRSPGLAGGRAVYEQYF. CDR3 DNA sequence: TGTGCCAGCAGTCGCTCCCCAGGACTAGCGGGAGGTAGAGCGGTGTACGAGCAGTACTTC.

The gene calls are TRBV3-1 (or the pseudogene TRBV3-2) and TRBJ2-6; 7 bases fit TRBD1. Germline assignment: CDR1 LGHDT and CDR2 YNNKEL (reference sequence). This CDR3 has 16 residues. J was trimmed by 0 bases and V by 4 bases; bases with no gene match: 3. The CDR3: CASSRSGGSGANVLTF. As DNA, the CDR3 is TGTGCCAGCAGCCGGTCAGGGGGCTCTGGGGCCAACGTCCTGACTTTC.

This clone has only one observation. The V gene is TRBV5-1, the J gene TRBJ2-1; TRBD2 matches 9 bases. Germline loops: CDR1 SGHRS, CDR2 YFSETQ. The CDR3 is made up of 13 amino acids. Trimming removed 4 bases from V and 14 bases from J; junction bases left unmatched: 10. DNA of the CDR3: TGCGCCAGCAGCCCCCCTCTTAGCGGGAGTGAGTTCTTC. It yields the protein CASSPPLSGSEFF. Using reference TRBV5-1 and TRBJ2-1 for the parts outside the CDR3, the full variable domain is KAGVTQTPRYLIKTRGQQVTLSCSPISGHRSVSWYQQTPGQGLQFLFEYFSETQRNKGNFPGRFSGRQFSNSRSEMNVSTLELGDSALYLCASSPPLSGSEFFGPGTRLTVL.

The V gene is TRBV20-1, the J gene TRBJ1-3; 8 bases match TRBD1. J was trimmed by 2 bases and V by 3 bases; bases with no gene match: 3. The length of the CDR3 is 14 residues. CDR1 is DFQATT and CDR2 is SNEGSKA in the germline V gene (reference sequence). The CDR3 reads CSASIQGAGNTIYF. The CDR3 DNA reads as TGCAGTGCTAGTATACAGGGGGCTGGAAACACCATATATTTT.

The CDR3 sequence: CASSLSGGPGYEQYF. CDR3 bases: TGTGCCAGCAGCTTATCGGGAGGGCCGGGGTACGAGCAGTACTTC. The chain couples TRBV7-3 to TRBJ2-7; 8 bases fit TRBD2. This CDR3 has 15 residues. After removal of 2 bases from V and 4 bases from J, the junction contained 7 bases not matched to a gene. Germline CDR1 SGHTA, CDR2 FQGTGA.

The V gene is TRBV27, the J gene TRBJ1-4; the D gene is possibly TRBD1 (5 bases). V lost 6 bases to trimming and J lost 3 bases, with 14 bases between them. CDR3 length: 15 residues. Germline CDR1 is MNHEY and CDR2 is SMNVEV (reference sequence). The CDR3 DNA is TGTGCCAGCAGCCCCACCGGGGGGGCTAATGAAAAACTGTTTTTT. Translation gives CASSPTGGANEKLFF.

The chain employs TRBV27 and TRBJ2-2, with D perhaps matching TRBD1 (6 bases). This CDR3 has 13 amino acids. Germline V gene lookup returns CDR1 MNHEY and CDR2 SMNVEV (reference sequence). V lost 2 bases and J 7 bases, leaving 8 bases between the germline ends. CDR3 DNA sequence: TGTGCCAGCAGTTTAGGGGGCTTCGGGGAGCTGTTTTTT. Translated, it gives CASSLGGFGELFF.

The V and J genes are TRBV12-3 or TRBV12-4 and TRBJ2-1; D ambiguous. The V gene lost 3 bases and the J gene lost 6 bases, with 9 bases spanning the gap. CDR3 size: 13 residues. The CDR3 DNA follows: TGTGCCAGCAGTTTTGGTACGGTCAATGAGCAGTTCTTC. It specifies CASSFGTVNEQFF.

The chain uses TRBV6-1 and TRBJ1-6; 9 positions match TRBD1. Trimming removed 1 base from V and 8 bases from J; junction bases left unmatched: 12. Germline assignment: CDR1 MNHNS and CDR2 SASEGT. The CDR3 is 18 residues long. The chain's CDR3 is CASSEVTYRTGEDSPLHF. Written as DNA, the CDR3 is TGTGCCAGCAGTGAAGTTACCTACCGGACAGGGGAGGATTCACCCCTCCACTTT.

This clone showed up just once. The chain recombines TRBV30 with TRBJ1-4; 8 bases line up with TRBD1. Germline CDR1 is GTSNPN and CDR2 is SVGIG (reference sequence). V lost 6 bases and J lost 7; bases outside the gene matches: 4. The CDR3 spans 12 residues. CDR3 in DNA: TGTGCCTGTTCTACAGGGGGTGAAAAACTGTTTTTT. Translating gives CACSTGGEKLFF.

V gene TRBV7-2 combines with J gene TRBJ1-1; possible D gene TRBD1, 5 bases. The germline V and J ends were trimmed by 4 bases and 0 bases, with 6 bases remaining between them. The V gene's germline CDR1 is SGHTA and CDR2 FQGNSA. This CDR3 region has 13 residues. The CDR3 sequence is CASSSTVNTEAFF. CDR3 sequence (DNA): TGTGCCAGCAGCTCGACAGTGAACACTGAAGCTTTCTTT. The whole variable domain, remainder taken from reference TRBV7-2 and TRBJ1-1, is GAGVSQSPSNKVTEKGKDVELRCDPISGHTALYWYRQSLGQGLEFLIYFQGNSAPDKSGLPSDRFSAERTGGSVSTLTIQRTQQEDSAVYLCASSSTVNTEAFFGQGTRLTVV.

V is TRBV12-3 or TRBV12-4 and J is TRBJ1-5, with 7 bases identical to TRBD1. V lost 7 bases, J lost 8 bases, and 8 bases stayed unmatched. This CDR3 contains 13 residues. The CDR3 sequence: CASTRQGREPQHF. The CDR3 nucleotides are TGTGCCAGCACCCGACAGGGTCGAGAGCCCCAGCATTTT.

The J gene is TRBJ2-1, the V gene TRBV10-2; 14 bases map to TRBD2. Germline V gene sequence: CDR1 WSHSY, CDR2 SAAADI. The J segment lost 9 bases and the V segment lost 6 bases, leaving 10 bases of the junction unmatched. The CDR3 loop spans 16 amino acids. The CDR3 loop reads CASRTSGRVDSGEQFF. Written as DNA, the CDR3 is TGCGCCAGCAGGACTAGCGGGAGGGTGGACTCTGGTGAGCAGTTCTTC.

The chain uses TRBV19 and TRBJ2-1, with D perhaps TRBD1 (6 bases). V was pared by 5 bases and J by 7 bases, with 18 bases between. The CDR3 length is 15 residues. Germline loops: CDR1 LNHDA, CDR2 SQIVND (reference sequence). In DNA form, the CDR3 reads TGTGCCAGTAGTTGGACGCAGGGGTCTGCGAATGAGCAGTTCTTC. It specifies CASSWTQGSANEQFF.

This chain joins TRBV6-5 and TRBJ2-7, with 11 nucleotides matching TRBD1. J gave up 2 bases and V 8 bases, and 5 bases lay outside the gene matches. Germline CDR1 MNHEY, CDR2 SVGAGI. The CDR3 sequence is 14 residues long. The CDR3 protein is CASEEGQGAYEQYF. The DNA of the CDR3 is TGTGCCAGCGAAGAGGGACAGGGGGCCTACGAGCAGTACTTC.